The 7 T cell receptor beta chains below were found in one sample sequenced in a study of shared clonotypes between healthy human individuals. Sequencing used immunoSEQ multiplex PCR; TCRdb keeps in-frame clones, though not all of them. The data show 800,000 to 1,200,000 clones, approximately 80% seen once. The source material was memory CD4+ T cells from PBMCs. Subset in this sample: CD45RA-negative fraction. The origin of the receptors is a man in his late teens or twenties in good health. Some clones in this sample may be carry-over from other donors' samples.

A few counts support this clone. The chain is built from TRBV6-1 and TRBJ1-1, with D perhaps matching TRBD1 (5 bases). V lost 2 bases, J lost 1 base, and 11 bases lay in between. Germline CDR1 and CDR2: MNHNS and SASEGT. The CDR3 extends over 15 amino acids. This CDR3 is CASSEFGGGNTEAFF. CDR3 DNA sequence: TGTGCCAGCAGTGAATTCGGGGGGGGGAACACTGAAGCTTTCTTT.

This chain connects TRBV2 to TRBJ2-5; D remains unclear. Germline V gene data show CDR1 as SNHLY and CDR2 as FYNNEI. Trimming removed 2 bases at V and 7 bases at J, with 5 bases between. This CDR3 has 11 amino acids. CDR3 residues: CASSEIGTQYF. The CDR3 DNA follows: TGTGCCAGCAGTGAAATTGGGACCCAGTACTTC.

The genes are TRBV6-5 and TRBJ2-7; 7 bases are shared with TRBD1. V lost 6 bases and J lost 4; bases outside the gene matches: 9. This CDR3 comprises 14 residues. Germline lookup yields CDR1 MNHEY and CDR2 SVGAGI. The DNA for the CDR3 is TGTGCCAGCAGCTTACCGGGACAGCCTTACGAGCAGTACTTC. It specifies CASSLPGQPYEQYF.

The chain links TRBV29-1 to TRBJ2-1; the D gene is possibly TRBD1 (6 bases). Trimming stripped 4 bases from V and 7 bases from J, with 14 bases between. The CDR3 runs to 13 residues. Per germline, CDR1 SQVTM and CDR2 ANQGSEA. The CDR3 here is CSVGGTGWNEQFF. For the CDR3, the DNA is TGCAGCGTTGGGGGTACAGGGTGGAATGAGCAGTTCTTC.

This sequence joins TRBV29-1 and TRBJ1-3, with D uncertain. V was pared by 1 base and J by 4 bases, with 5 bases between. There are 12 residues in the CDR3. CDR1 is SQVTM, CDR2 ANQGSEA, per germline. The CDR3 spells CSVEGTGNTIYF. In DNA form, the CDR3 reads TGCAGCGTTGAAGGGACCGGAAACACCATATATTTT.

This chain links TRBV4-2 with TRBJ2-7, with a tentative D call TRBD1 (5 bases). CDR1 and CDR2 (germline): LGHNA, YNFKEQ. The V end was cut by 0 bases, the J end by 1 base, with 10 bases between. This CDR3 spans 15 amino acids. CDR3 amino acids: CASSQEWPGSYEQYF. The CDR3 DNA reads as TGTGCCAGCAGCCAAGAGTGGCCAGGGTCCTACGAGCAGTACTTC.

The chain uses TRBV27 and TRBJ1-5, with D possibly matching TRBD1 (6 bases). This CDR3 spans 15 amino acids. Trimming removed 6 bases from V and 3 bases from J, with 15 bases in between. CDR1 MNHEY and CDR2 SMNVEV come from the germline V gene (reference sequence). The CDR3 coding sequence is TGTGCCAGCAGACCAGGGGCTGGATCCAATCAGCCCCAGCATTTT. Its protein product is CASRPGAGSNQPQHF.